The sequence of this T cell receptor beta chain was determined in a study of blood T cell repertoires in COVID-19. On the study more broadly: PBMCs, B-cell-depleted T cells, or T cells provided the cDNA or gDNA that made up the material.

Clones were sequenced by immunoSEQ multiplex PCR, and TCRdb holds only the in-frame ones, with some missing. The sample carries about 35,000 clones, around 90% recorded once. Germline lookup yields CDR1 SNHLY and CDR2 FYNNEI. The CDR3 covers 17 residues. Deletions cut 0 bases from V and 0 bases from J, with 9 bases between. The receptor was derived from a woman between 70 and 85 years old with active COVID-19. The sample taken for sequencing was peripheral blood. The rearrangement links TRBV2 to TRBJ1-6; unclear D gene. CDR3 DNA: TGTGCCAGCAGTGAAGCCTTGGGGAGCTCCTATAATTCACCCCTCCACTTT. Translating gives CASSEALGSSYNSPLHF.